Listed here is a single T cell receptor (beta chain). This entry is derived from a study of control samples from healthy donors and cancer patients. The method was immunoSEQ multiplex PCR; TCRdb's version includes in-frame clones alone and lacks a portion of them. This table has 85,000 to 100,000 clones, approximately 93% appearing once. V trimming: 5 bases; J trimming: 7 bases; junction bases outside the gene matches: 3. From germline, CDR1 is MNHEY and CDR2 SMNVEV (reference sequence). This CDR3 is 14 amino acids long. This sequence originates from a man between 18 and 35 years old in good health. Sequencing was done on a sample of blood. This chain links TRBV27 with TRBJ1-6, with TRBD1 matching 9 bases. CDR3 sequence (DNA): TGTGCCAGCAGTCGGACAGGGGTGAATTCACCCCTCCACTTT. This gives the protein CASSRTGVNSPLHF.